The present TCR beta chain was sequenced within a study of blood T cell repertoires in COVID-19. For the study at large: T cells, B-cell-depleted T cells, or PBMCs provided the cDNA or gDNA that served as material.

Original data processing: Estimation of nucleated cell counts was performed using reference gene primer amplification. Assay used: immunoSEQ multiplex PCR; TCRdb lists only in-frame clones, some missing. Clone size and V and J calls were adopted from that table, with D and trimming inferred from the DNA. The sample gives fewer than 60,000 clones, approximately 80% of which show up once; roughly 10% is in the top ten. Trimming took off 3 bases at V and 9 bases at J, with 14 bases between the two ends. This CDR3 is 13 amino acids long. The germline gives CDR1 LNHDA, CDR2 SQIVND (reference sequence). Enrolled during active infection, Seattle patients were then followed longitudinally.

Material for sequencing was peripheral blood. This sequence originates from a man aged 25-45 years with COVID-19, enrolled during active disease. V is TRBV19 and J is TRBJ1-1, with D hard to call. The CDR3 DNA follows: TGTGCCAGTAGTATTAATTCGCGGTCCCAAGCTTTCTTT. It is translated as CASSINSRSQAFF. Full variable domain (outside the CDR3, taken from reference TRBV19 and TRBJ1-1): DGGITQSPKYLFRKEGQNVTLSCEQNLNHDAMYWYRQDPGQGLRLIYYSQIVNDFQKGDIAEGYSVSREKKESFPLTVTSAQKNPTAFYLCASSINSRSQAFFGQGTRLTVV.